A single sample is the source of the 12 T cell receptor beta chains below, sequenced in a study of CD8+ T cells in alopecia areata. The sequencing template was cDNA reverse transcribed from extracted RNA. Produced via immunoSEQ multiplex PCR; TCRdb's table is partial and in-frame only. This sample has 110,000 or so clones, with approximately 59% found just once. The sample comprised CD8+ T cells sorted from blood. The source is a human donor in good health.

The chain combines TRBV15 with TRBJ1-1, with 9 bases that match TRBD1. In germline, CDR1 is LNHNV, CDR2 YYDKDF (reference sequence). Losses at the gene ends were 3 bases for V and 8 bases for J; bases not matched to a gene: 10. The CDR3 runs 15 residues. This CDR3 is CATSSLRTGVLEAFF. The CDR3, as DNA: TGTGCCACCAGCAGCTTACGGACAGGGGTATTGGAAGCTTTCTTT.

The chain carries TRBV9 and TRBJ2-2, with TRBD2 as a possible D gene (5 bases). V was pared by 3 bases and J by 5 bases, with 14 bases between. Germline CDR1 and CDR2: SGDLS and YYNGEE. There are 15 residues in the CDR3. Here the CDR3 DNA reads TGTGCCAGCAGCGGCGGCGGGCGGTATACCGGGGAGCTGTTTTTT. This codes for CASSGGGRYTGELFF. The variable domain in full, completed from reference TRBV9 and TRBJ2-2, reads DSGVTQTPKHLITATGQRVTLRCSPRSGDLSVYWYQQSLDQGLQFLIQYYNGEERAKGNILERFSAQQFPDLHSELNLSSLELGDSALYFCASSGGGRYTGELFFGEGSRLTVL.

The chain is built from TRBV27 and TRBJ1-5; 9 positions match TRBD1. Trimming took 3 bases from V and 5 from J; bases not matched to a gene: 8. The V gene's germline CDR1 is MNHEY and CDR2 SMNVEV (reference sequence). The CDR3 has 16 residues. The CDR3, as DNA: TGTGCCAGCAGTTTGTCCGGGACAGGGATACATCAGCCCCAGCATTTT. Translated: CASSLSGTGIHQPQHF.

For this clone: It may be a read error: a sequence one base away is much more abundant. The V gene is TRBV7-9, the J gene TRBJ1-5; D call uncertain. This CDR3 is built from 15 residues. Deletions cut 1 base from V and 0 bases from J, with 7 bases between. Germline CDR1 SEHNR, CDR2 FQNEAQ (reference sequence). Here the CDR3 reads CASSLGENSNQPQHF. The CDR3 region has the DNA TGTGCCAGCAGCTTAGGAGAGAATAGCAATCAGCCCCAGCATTTT.

This chain joins TRBV19 and TRBJ2-7; 9 bases match TRBD1. This CDR3 contains 12 residues. V dropped 11 bases and J dropped 8; count of bases not matched to a gene: 10. Per germline, CDR1 LNHDA and CDR2 SQIVND (reference sequence). This CDR3 reads CAARTGAGKQYF. CDR3 bases: TGTGCCGCGAGGACAGGGGCTGGCAAGCAGTACTTC. The complete variable domain, with remaining parts taken from reference TRBV19 and TRBJ2-7, reads DGGITQSPKYLFRKEGQNVTLSCEQNLNHDAMYWYRQDPGQGLRLIYYSQIVNDFQKGDIAEGYSVSREKKESFPLTVTSAQKNPTAFYLCAARTGAGKQYFGPGTRLTVT.

V usage is TRBV15 and J usage is TRBJ2-5; TRBD2 matches 12 bases. Per the germline V gene, CDR1 is LNHNV and CDR2 is YYDKDF (reference sequence). The CDR3 covers 16 residues. J was trimmed by 7 bases and V by 2 bases; bases with no gene match: 8. The CDR3 reads CATSRQTSGGLGTQYF. In nucleotides, the CDR3 is TGTGCCACCAGCAGACAGACTAGCGGGGGTCTGGGGACCCAGTACTTC. The full variable domain, in which reference TRBV15 and TRBJ2-5 provide the parts outside the CDR3, is DAMVIQNPRYQVTQFGKPVTLSCSQTLNHNVMYWYQQKSSQAPKLLFHYYDKDFNNEADTPDNFQSRRPNTSFCFLDIRSPGLGDTAMYLCATSRQTSGGLGTQYFGPGTRLLVL.

The chain links TRBV9 to TRBJ1-5; D gene ambiguous. The ends were cut back, 3 bases at V and 0 bases at J, with 4 bases in the middle. This CDR3 region has 13 residues. CDR1 and CDR2 from the germline V gene are SGDLS and YYNGEE. This CDR3 reads CASSADSNQPQHF. The CDR3 coding sequence is TGTGCCAGCAGCGCCGATAGCAATCAGCCCCAGCATTTT.

The chain links TRBV27 to TRBJ1-1, with 9 bases fitting TRBD1. The V gene's germline CDR1 is MNHEY and CDR2 SMNVEV (reference sequence). This CDR3 spans 14 amino acids. V dropped 6 bases and J dropped 7; count of bases not matched to a gene: 9. CDR3 in amino acids: CASRAQQGAIEAFF. DNA for the CDR3: TGTGCCAGCAGGGCCCAACAGGGGGCTATTGAAGCTTTCTTT.

V is TRBV28 and J is TRBJ1-1; D not certain. This CDR3 region has 14 residues. V lost 3 bases, J lost 1 base, and 9 bases lay in between. Germline V CDR1 and CDR2: MDHEN, SYDVKM. This chain's CDR3 is CASSFGRTNTEAFF. The CDR3 DNA sequence: TGTGCCAGCAGTTTTGGCAGAACGAACACTGAAGCTTTCTTT.

The J gene is TRBJ1-4, the V gene TRBV13, with 8 bases identical to TRBD1. V gave up 4 bases and J gave up 2 bases; unmatched junction bases: 6. CDR1 and CDR2 (germline): PRHDT, FYEKMQ (reference sequence). The CDR3 is made up of 16 amino acids. CDR3 region: CASSSRTGTTNEKLFF. Here the CDR3 DNA reads TGTGCCAGCAGCTCCCGGACAGGGACGACTAATGAAAAACTGTTTTTT.

This clone was seen only once. The J gene is TRBJ2-5, the V gene TRBV11-2, with TRBD2 identical over 7 bases. The CDR3 spans 13 residues. The junction had 2 bases not matched to a gene; V was cut back by 6 bases and J by 1 base. Per the germline V gene, CDR1 is SGHAT and CDR2 is FQNNGV. The CDR3 sequence is CASRSSGQETQYF. In DNA, the CDR3 is TGTGCCAGCAGGTCTAGCGGCCAAGAGACCCAGTACTTC.

J is TRBJ1-4 and V is TRBV6-4, with no clear D. Trimming removed 4 bases at V and 12 bases at J, with 15 bases between. The CDR3 extends over 13 amino acids. Germline CDR1 and CDR2: MRHNA and SNTAGT. In DNA form, the CDR3 reads TGTGCCAGCAGTGGGGCGGCCCAGAGTGAACTGTTTTTT. Protein sequence: CASSGAAQSELFF.